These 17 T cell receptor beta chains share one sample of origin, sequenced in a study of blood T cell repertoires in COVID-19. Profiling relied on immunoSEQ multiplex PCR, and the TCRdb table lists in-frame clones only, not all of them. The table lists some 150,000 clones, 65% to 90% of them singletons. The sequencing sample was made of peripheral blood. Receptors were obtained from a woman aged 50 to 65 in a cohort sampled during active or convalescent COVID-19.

CDR3 residues: CASSIDLKGTGHRNQPQHF. The CDR3 nucleotides are TGTGCCAGTAGTATAGATCTTAAAGGGACAGGGCATAGGAATCAGCCCCAGCATTTT. The rearrangement uses TRBV19 and TRBJ1-5, with TRBD1 identical over 9 bases. The CDR3 totals 19 residues. Germline CDR1 is LNHDA and CDR2 is SQIVND (reference sequence). The trim removed 0 bases at V and 4 bases at J, leaving 13 bases unmatched.

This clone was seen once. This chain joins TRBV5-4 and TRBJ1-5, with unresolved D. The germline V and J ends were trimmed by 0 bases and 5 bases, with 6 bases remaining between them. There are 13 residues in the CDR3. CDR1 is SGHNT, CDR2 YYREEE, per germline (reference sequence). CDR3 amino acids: CASSLGRDQPQHF. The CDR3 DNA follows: TGTGCCAGCAGCTTGGGACGGGATCAGCCCCAGCATTTT.

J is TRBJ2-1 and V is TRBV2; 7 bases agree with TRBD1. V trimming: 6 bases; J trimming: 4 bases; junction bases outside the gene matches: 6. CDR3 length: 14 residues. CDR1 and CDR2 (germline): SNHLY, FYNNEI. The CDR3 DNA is TGTGCCAGCAGCTCACAGGGGCCGTACAATGAGCAGTTCTTC. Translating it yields CASSSQGPYNEQFF.

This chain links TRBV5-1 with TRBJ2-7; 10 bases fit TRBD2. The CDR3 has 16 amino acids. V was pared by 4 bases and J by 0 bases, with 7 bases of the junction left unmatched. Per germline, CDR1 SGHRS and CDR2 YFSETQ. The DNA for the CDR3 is TGCGCCAGCAGCCCCCGGACTAGCGGCCTCTCCTACGAGCAGTACTTC. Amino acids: CASSPRTSGLSYEQYF.

Here the CDR3 reads CASSLTRQLSSYNEQFF. The CDR3 nucleotides are TGTGCCAGCAGCTTGACGCGACAGTTGAGCTCCTACAATGAGCAGTTCTTC. This chain joins TRBV13 and TRBJ2-1, with TRBD1 as a possible D gene (5 bases). V lost 3 bases and J lost 0, with 15 bases in between. Germline V lookup: CDR1 PRHDT, CDR2 FYEKMQ (reference sequence). The CDR3 is made up of 17 amino acids.

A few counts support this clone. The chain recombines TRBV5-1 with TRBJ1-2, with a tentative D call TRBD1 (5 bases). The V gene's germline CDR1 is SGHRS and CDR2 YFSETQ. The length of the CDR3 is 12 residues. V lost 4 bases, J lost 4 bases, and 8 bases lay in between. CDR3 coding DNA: TGCGCCAGCAGCGCCGACAGCTATGGCTACACCTTC. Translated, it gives CASSADSYGYTF.

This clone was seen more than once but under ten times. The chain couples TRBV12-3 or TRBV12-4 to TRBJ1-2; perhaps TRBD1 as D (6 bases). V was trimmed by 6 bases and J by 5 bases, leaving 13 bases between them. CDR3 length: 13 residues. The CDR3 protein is CASSYSQGYGYTF. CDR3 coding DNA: TGTGCCAGCAGCTATTCCCAGGGGTATGGCTACACCTTC.

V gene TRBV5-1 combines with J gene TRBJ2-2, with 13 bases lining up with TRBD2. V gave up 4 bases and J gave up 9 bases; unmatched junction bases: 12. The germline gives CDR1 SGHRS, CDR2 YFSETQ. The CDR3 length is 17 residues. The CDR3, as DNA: TGCGCCAGCAGCATGACTAGCGGGGGGCCCAGGGCCCGGGAGCTGTTTTTT. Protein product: CASSMTSGGPRARELFF.

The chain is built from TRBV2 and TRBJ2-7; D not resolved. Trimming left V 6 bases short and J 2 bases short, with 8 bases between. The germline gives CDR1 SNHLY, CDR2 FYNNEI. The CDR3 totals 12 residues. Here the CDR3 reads CASRDDTYEQYF. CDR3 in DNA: TGTGCCAGCAGAGATGACACCTACGAGCAGTACTTC.

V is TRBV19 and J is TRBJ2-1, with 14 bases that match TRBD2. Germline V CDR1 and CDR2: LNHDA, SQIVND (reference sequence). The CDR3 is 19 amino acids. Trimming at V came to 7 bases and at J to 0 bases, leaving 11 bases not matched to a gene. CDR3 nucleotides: TGTGCCAGTACCGAAGGGGGACTAGCGGGAGCCAGCTCCTACAATGAGCAGTTCTTC. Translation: CASTEGGLAGASSYNEQFF.

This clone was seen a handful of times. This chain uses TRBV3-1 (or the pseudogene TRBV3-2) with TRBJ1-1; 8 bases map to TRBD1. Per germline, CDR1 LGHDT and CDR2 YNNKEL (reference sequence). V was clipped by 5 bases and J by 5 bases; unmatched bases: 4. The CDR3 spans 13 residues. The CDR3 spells CASSDRGVTEAFF. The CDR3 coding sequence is TGTGCCAGCAGCGACAGGGGAGTGACTGAAGCTTTCTTT.

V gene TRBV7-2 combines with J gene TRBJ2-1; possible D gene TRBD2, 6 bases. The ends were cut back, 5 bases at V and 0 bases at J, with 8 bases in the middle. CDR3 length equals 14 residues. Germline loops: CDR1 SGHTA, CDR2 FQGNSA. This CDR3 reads CASSGGSSYNEQFF. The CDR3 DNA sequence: TGTGCCAGCAGCGGGGGGAGCTCCTACAATGAGCAGTTCTTC.

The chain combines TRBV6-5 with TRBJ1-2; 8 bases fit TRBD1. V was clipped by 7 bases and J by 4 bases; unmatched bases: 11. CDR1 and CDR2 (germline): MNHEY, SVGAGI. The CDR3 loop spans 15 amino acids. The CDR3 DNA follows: TGTGCCAGCATTCCCGCTGGACAGGGATCCTATGGCTACACCTTC. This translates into CASIPAGQGSYGYTF.

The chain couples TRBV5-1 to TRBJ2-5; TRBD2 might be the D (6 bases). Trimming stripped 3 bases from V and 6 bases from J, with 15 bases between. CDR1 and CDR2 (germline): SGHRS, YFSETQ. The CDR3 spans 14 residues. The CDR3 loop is CASSSGLGRKTQYF. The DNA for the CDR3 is TGCGCCAGCAGCTCGGGACTCGGAAGAAAGACCCAGTACTTC.

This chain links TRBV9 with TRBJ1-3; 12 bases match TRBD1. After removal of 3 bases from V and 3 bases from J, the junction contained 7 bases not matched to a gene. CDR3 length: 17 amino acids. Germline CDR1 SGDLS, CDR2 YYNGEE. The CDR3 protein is CASSARGTGGVGNTIYF. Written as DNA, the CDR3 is TGTGCCAGCAGCGCGCGCGGGACAGGGGGCGTTGGAAACACCATATATTTT.

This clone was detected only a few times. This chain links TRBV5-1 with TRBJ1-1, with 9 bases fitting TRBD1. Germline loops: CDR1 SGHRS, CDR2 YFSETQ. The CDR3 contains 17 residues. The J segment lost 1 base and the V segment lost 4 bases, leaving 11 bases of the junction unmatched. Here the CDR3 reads CASSPVALGQGNTEAFF. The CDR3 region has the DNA TGCGCCAGCAGCCCGGTGGCTTTGGGACAGGGGAACACTGAAGCTTTCTTT.

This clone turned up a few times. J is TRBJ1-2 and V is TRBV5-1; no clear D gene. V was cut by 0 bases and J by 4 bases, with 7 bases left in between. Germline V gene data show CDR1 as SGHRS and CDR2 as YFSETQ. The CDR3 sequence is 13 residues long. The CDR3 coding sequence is TGCGCCAGCAGCTTGGAAGCAGGCTATGGCTACACCTTC. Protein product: CASSLEAGYGYTF.